This T cell receptor (beta chain) was sequenced in a study of cytomegalovirus exposure and HLA in healthy donors. It was with 60 Vbeta and 13 Jbeta primers that the PCR ran. Produced via immunoSEQ multiplex PCR; TCRdb's table is partial and in-frame only. Of about 160,000 clones listed, approximately 80% were seen once; the top ten hold about 1.5%. In this sample, this clone turned up once. The receptor comes from a male donor in good health and CMV-seronegative. The sample taken for sequencing was PBMCs.

CDR3 protein: CASSLQGANYEQYF. CDR3 coding DNA: TGTGCCAGTAGTTTACAGGGGGCGAATTACGAGCAGTACTTC. The rearrangement uses TRBV19 and TRBJ2-7, with 9 bases fitting TRBD1. The CDR3 has 14 residues. J lost 4 bases, V lost 5 bases, and 6 bases had no gene match. Germline CDR1 reads LNHDA; CDR2 reads SQIVND (reference sequence).